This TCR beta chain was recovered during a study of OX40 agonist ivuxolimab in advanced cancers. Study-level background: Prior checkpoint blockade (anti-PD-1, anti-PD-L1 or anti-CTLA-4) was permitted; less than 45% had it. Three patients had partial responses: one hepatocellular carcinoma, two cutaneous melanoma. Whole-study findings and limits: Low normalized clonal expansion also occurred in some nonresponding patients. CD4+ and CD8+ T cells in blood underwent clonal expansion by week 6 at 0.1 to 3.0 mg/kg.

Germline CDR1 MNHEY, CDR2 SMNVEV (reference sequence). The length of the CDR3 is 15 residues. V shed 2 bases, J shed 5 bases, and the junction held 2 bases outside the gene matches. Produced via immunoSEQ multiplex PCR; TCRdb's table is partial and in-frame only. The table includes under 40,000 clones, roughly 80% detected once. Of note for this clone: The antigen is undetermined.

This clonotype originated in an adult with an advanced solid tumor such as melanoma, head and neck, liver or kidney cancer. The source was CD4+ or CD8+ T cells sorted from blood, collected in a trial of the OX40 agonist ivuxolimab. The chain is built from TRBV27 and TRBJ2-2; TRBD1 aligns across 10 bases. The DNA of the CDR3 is TGTGCCAGCAGTTTAGACAGGGGGCTTACCGGGGAGCTGTTTTTT. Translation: CASSLDRGLTGELFF.